The clone carrying this T cell receptor beta chain was seen only a few times. Its antigen is undetermined. The sample comes from a study of T cell repertoires in cytomegalovirus infection. TCRdb re-called the reads with MiXCR, one entry per CDR3 protein. The repertoire has roughly 280,000 distinct CDR3 sequences, approximately 22% of them found once; the top ten carry about 21%. This receptor was obtained from a human donor in good health (CMV status not recorded). Some clones in this sample may be carry-over from other donors' samples. Here the sequenced sample was cultured PBMCs, taken from culture after CMV antigen stimulation.

CDR3 amino acids: CASSISTSYNEQFF. The CDR3 coding sequence is TGTGCCAGCAGCATTTCCACCTCCTACAATGAGCAGTTCTTC. The chain is built from TRBV5-8 and TRBJ2-1, with D unresolved. The CDR3 runs 14 residues. Germline V gene data show CDR1 as SGHTS and CDR2 as YDEGEE. With 4 bases removed from V and 0 bases from J, the gap between germline ends came to 8 bases. The full variable domain, in which reference TRBV5-8 and TRBJ2-1 provide the parts outside the CDR3, is EAGVTQSPTHLIKTRGQQATLRCSPISGHTSVYWYQQALGLGLQFLLWYDEGEERNRGNFPPRFSGRQFPNYSSELNVNALELEDSALYLCASSISTSYNEQFFGPGTRLTVL.